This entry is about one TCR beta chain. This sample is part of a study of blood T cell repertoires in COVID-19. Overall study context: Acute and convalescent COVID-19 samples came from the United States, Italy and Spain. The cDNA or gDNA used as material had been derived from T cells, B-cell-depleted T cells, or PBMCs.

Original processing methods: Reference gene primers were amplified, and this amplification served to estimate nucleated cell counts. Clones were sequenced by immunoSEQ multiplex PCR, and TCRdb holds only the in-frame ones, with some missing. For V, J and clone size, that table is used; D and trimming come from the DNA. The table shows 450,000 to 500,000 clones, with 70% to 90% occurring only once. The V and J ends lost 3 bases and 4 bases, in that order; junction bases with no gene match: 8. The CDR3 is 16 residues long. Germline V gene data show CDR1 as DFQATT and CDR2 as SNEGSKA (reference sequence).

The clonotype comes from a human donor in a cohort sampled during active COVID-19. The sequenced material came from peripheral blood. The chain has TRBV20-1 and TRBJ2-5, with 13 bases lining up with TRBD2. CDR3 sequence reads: CSASPGLAGAGETQYF. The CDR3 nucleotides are TGCAGTGCTAGTCCCGGACTAGCGGGAGCGGGAGAGACCCAGTACTTC.